These 30 T cell receptor beta chains came from one sample sequenced in a study of blood T cell repertoires in COVID-19 (TCRdb year 2020). Library method: the immunoSEQ multiplex PCR assay. This immuneACCESS table, as held by TCRdb, lists in-frame sequences with V and J called but not all clones. Of the missing ones, under half trace to an unresolved V gene in checked studies; the others have no known cause. Present in this sample are 200,000 to 250,000 clones, around four fifths of which were seen just once. 7.5% to 9.5% of the sample comes from the top ten. Sequenced material: peripheral blood. These receptors all come from a woman older than 75 with COVID-19, enrolled during active disease.

The count of this clone is one. The chain carries TRBV3-1 (or the pseudogene TRBV3-2) and TRBJ1-2; D remains ambiguous. Germline CDR1 LGHDT, CDR2 YNNKEL (reference sequence). V dropped 4 bases and J dropped 3 bases, with 9 bases sitting between them. The CDR3 length is 13 residues. CDR3: CASSPLGDYGYTF. CDR3 nucleotides: TGTGCCAGCAGCCCCTTGGGAGACTATGGCTACACCTTC.

Turning to this clone: One end of the junction does not line up with germline, which may come from a read error. CDR3 DNA: TGTGCTAGCAGCTTACTGGGGACACACACAGATACGCAGTATTTT. Protein: CASSLLGTHTDTQYF. This rearrangement joins TRBV7-7 to TRBJ2-3; tentatively, D is TRBD1 (6 bases). Germline V gives CDR1 SSHAT, CDR2 FNYEAQ (reference sequence). This CDR3 has 15 amino acids.

This clone was picked up a small number of times. This chain connects TRBV15 to TRBJ1-5, with 8 positions matching TRBD1. With 3 bases clipped from V and 6 bases from J, the junction kept 7 bases outside the gene matches. The CDR3 runs 15 residues. Germline values: CDR1 LNHNV, CDR2 YYDKDF (reference sequence). CDR3 protein: CATSRDRVSSQPQHF. The CDR3 DNA is TGTGCCACCAGCAGGGACAGGGTGTCTTCTCAGCCCCAGCATTTT.

V is TRBV5-1 and J is TRBJ2-7; 9 positions agree with TRBD1. The V and J ends lost 0 bases and 3 bases, in that order; junction bases with no gene match: 4. This CDR3 has 15 residues. Germline assignment: CDR1 SGHRS and CDR2 YFSETQ. The CDR3 DNA follows: TGCGCCAGCAGCTTGGAACAGGGGGCAATCTACGAGCAGTACTTC. This translates into CASSLEQGAIYEQYF.

The chain links TRBV3-1 (or the pseudogene TRBV3-2) to TRBJ2-2; 7 nucleotides match TRBD2. V lost 1 base, J lost 8 bases, and 7 bases stayed unmatched. Germline lookup yields CDR1 LGHDT and CDR2 YNNKEL (reference sequence). This CDR3 comprises 15 residues. CDR3 in DNA: TGTGCCAGCAGCCAAGCGGGAGGAATGGGAGGGGAGCTGTTTTTT. It codes for CASSQAGGMGGELFF.

The chain couples TRBV12-3 or TRBV12-4 to TRBJ2-5; D may be TRBD2 (5 bases). CDR3 length: 12 amino acids. V lost 6 bases to trimming and J lost 5 bases, with 10 bases between them. CDR3 sequence: CASRARGETQYF. CDR3 coding DNA: TGTGCCAGCAGGGCCCGAGGGGAGACCCAGTACTTC.

The chain combines TRBV19 with TRBJ2-5, with D possibly TRBD2 on 6 matching bases. The germline gives CDR1 LNHDA, CDR2 SQIVND (reference sequence). The CDR3 covers 13 residues. The germline V and J ends were trimmed by 5 bases and 2 bases, with 9 bases remaining between them. CDR3 coding DNA: TGTGCCAGTAGTTTCGGACTACAAGAGACCCAGTACTTC. Its protein product is CASSFGLQETQYF.

The V gene is TRBV7-9, the J gene TRBJ1-1; the D gene is possibly TRBD1 (5 bases). This CDR3 spans 15 amino acids. The V end lost 1 base, the J end lost 1 base, and 10 bases lay between the germline ends. Per the germline V gene, CDR1 is SEHNR and CDR2 is FQNEAQ (reference sequence). The CDR3 loop is CASSLGRGGNTEAFF. The DNA for the CDR3 is TGTGCCAGCAGCTTAGGAAGGGGAGGGAACACTGAAGCTTTCTTT.

The sample holds one count of this clone. The V call is TRBV7-8, the J call TRBJ1-1; D is perhaps TRBD1 (6 bases). The V end lost 1 base, the J end lost 1 base, and 10 bases lay between the germline ends. The V gene's germline CDR1 is SGHVS and CDR2 FQNEAQ. The CDR3 loop spans 15 amino acids. CDR3 loop: CASSLDGQKNTEAFF. In DNA, the CDR3 is TGTGCCAGCAGCTTAGACGGACAGAAGAACACTGAAGCTTTCTTT.

This chain joins TRBV5-1 and TRBJ2-2, with D perhaps TRBD1 (6 bases). The CDR3 runs 15 residues. Germline V gene data show CDR1 as SGHRS and CDR2 as YFSETQ. Trimming removed 1 base at V and 3 bases at J, with 10 bases between. CDR3 sequence: CASSLRAGDTGELFF. The CDR3 bases are TGCGCCAGCAGCTTGCGCGCAGGGGACACCGGGGAGCTGTTTTTT.

J is TRBJ2-3 and V is TRBV15, with TRBD1 matching 7 bases. CDR1 and CDR2 (germline): LNHNV, YYDKDF (reference sequence). J lost 4 bases, V lost 1 base, and 8 bases had no gene match. This CDR3 region has 16 residues. The CDR3 region is CATSRGTGVRPDTQYF. CDR3 DNA sequence: TGTGCCACCAGCAGAGGCACAGGGGTTCGGCCAGATACGCAGTATTTT.

V is TRBV6-2 or TRBV6-3 and J is TRBJ1-2; D possibly corresponds to TRBD1 (5 bases). V lost 3 bases and J 8 bases, leaving 19 bases between the germline ends. Germline assignment: CDR1 MNHEY and CDR2 SVGEGT. The CDR3 extends over 15 amino acids. The CDR3 region is CASSYGGHQGSGYTF. CDR3 in DNA: TGTGCCAGCAGTTATGGCGGACACCAGGGAAGCGGCTACACCTTC.

The rearrangement uses TRBV5-6 and TRBJ2-7, with D perhaps matching TRBD1 (6 bases). Between the trimmed V and J ends, which lost 4 bases and 3 bases, there was a span of 8 bases. This CDR3 is 12 amino acids long. Germline loops: CDR1 SGHDT, CDR2 YYEEEE. CDR3 sequence: CASSMGHYEQYF. CDR3 coding DNA: TGTGCCAGCAGCATGGGACACTACGAGCAGTACTTC.

The rearrangement uses TRBV3-1 (or the pseudogene TRBV3-2) and TRBJ1-3; TRBD1 matches 9 bases. This CDR3 region has 15 residues. Per the germline V gene, CDR1 is LGHDT and CDR2 is YNNKEL (reference sequence). Unmatched junction bases numbered 7, after V lost 10 bases and J lost 0 bases. CDR3 DNA: TGTGCCACGAGACCGACAGGGGGCTCTGGAAACACCATATATTTT. It codes for CATRPTGGSGNTIYF.

On this clone itself: Other DNA sequences in the same sample also yield this CDR3. This chain joins TRBV3-1 (or the pseudogene TRBV3-2) and TRBJ1-5, with no clear D. The CDR3 extends over 13 amino acids. V was clipped by 1 base and J by 2 bases, with 3 bases between them. In germline, CDR1 is LGHDT, CDR2 YNNKEL (reference sequence). CDR3 DNA: TGTGCCAGCAGCCAAGGCGGCAATCAGCCCCAGCATTTT. Its translation is CASSQGGNQPQHF.

This chain uses TRBV12-3 or TRBV12-4 with TRBJ2-1; D gene ambiguous. Trimming took off 6 bases at V and 6 bases at J, with 12 bases between the two ends. This CDR3 has 13 amino acids. CDR3 in amino acids: CASSLRYGNEQFF. CDR3 bases: TGTGCCAGCAGCCTCAGGTACGGCAATGAGCAGTTCTTC.

The chain couples TRBV7-9 to TRBJ1-2; D may be TRBD1 (6 bases). This CDR3 is 15 amino acids long. With 5 bases removed from V and 0 bases from J, the gap between germline ends came to 13 bases. Per germline, CDR1 SEHNR and CDR2 FQNEAQ (reference sequence). The chain's CDR3 is CASSLQGLANYGYTF. The CDR3 DNA reads as TGTGCCAGCAGCCTACAGGGCTTAGCTAACTATGGCTACACCTTC.

The V gene is TRBV6-6, the J gene TRBJ1-4; D ambiguous. Germline CDR1 MNHNY, CDR2 SVGAGI (reference sequence). The CDR3 extends over 14 amino acids. Trimming removed 8 bases at V and 5 bases at J, with 15 bases between. The CDR3 is CASRDGPVNEKLFF. The CDR3 bases are TGTGCCAGCCGGGATGGACCTGTAAATGAAAAACTGTTTTTT.

The chain is built from TRBV9 and TRBJ2-3; 11 bases match TRBD2. The CDR3 spans 15 residues. Looked up from germline, CDR1 is SGDLS and CDR2 is YYNGEE. The junction had 3 bases not matched to a gene; V was cut back by 0 bases and J by 6 bases. CDR3 region: CASSVGGLAADTQYF. Written as DNA, the CDR3 is TGTGCCAGCAGCGTAGGGGGACTAGCGGCCGATACGCAGTATTTT.

The chain combines TRBV11-2 with TRBJ1-4; perhaps TRBD1 as D (6 bases). V shed 4 bases and J shed 8 bases, with 20 bases lying between them. The CDR3 runs to 16 residues. From germline, CDR1 is SGHAT and CDR2 FQNNGV. CDR3 region: CASSSGGHVGGEKLFF. The CDR3, as DNA: TGTGCCAGCAGCTCGGGGGGACACGTTGGAGGGGAAAAACTGTTTTTT.

The V and J genes are TRBV4-1 and TRBJ1-3; a possible D gene is TRBD1 (5 bases). Germline CDR1 reads MGHRA; CDR2 reads YSYEKL. The CDR3 has 16 residues. V gave up 1 base and J gave up 1 base, with 11 bases separating them. The CDR3 nucleotides read TGCGCCAGCAGCCAAGCCTCCGGGGGTTCTGGAAACACCATATATTTT. Its protein is CASSQASGGSGNTIYF.

The chain recombines TRBV4-1 with TRBJ2-5, with TRBD2 matching 9 bases. The CDR3 is 21 residues long. Germline trimming cut 1 base from V and 3 bases from J; bases unmatched to any gene: 21. Germline lookup yields CDR1 MGHRA and CDR2 YSYEKL. The CDR3 sequence: CASSQAPLASGVNNPEETQYF. DNA of the CDR3: TGCGCCAGCAGCCAAGCCCCCTTGGCTAGCGGGGTGAACAACCCGGAAGAGACCCAGTACTTC.

CDR3 nucleotides: TGTGCCAGCTCAAACAGTAACACTGAAGCTTTCTTT. It yields the protein CASSNSNTEAFF. J is TRBJ1-1 and V is TRBV18, with D uncertain. There are 12 residues in the CDR3. The germline V and J ends were trimmed by 5 bases and 2 bases, with 6 bases remaining between them. From germline, CDR1 is KGHSH and CDR2 LQKENI.

This clone was picked up one time. V and J are TRBV9 and TRBJ2-2; TRBD1 is a possible D gene (7 bases). The CDR3 is 17 amino acids. CDR1 and CDR2 from the germline V gene are SGDLS and YYNGEE. V lost 3 bases and J lost 6, with 21 bases in between. The CDR3 DNA reads TGTGCCAGCAGCGCCGGAGCTCGGGGGCAGGGGGCCGGGGAGCTGTTTTTT. Translated, it gives CASSAGARGQGAGELFF. Variable domain in full (rest from reference TRBV9 and TRBJ2-2): DSGVTQTPKHLITATGQRVTLRCSPRSGDLSVYWYQQSLDQGLQFLIQYYNGEERAKGNILERFSAQQFPDLHSELNLSSLELGDSALYFCASSAGARGQGAGELFFGEGSRLTVL.

This chain connects TRBV9 to TRBJ1-4; tentative D call: TRBD1 (6 bases). The CDR3 has 15 amino acids. The germline CDR1 and CDR2 sequences are SGDLS and YYNGEE. V shed 4 bases and J shed 5 bases, with 15 bases lying between them. The CDR3 coding sequence is TGTGCCAGCAGCAGGAGGTTGGGGACAAATGAAAAACTGTTTTTT. Residues: CASSRRLGTNEKLFF.

The V gene is TRBV6-2 or TRBV6-3, the J gene TRBJ1-1; no clear D. V lost 5 bases to trimming and J lost 3 bases, with 19 bases between them. The germline gives CDR1 MNHEY, CDR2 SVGEGT. The CDR3 totals 16 residues. The CDR3 bases are TGTGCCAGCAGTCCGGGGTTTAAGGCGTGGGACACTGAAGCTTTCTTT. Translated: CASSPGFKAWDTEAFF.

The chain carries TRBV7-2 and TRBJ1-6; maybe TRBD1 (5 bases). The V gene's germline CDR1 is SGHTA and CDR2 FQGNSA. The CDR3 length is 13 residues. With 8 bases removed from V and 3 bases from J, the gap between germline ends came to 8 bases. CDR3 bases: TGTGCCAGCGGAGGGGTCTATAATTCACCCCTCCACTTT. Its protein is CASGGVYNSPLHF.

J is TRBJ1-2 and V is TRBV19; weak D call: TRBD1 (5 bases). The germline V gene has CDR1 LNHDA and CDR2 SQIVND (reference sequence). V lost 8 bases, J lost 8 bases, and 15 bases lay in between. This CDR3 has 12 residues. CDR3 sequence reads: CASSWGEGGYTF. CDR3 nucleotides: TGTGCCAGTTCTTGGGGCGAAGGCGGCTACACCTTC.

V gene TRBV2 combines with J gene TRBJ2-5, with TRBD1 as a possible D gene (6 bases). The CDR3 spans 14 residues. Trimming left V 3 bases short and J 3 bases short, with 11 bases between. Germline CDR1 and CDR2: SNHLY and FYNNEI. Here the CDR3 DNA reads TGTGCCAGCAGTGATAAGGGGGTCGAAGAGACCCAGTACTTC. Protein product: CASSDKGVEETQYF. The whole variable domain, remainder taken from reference TRBV2 and TRBJ2-5, is EPEVTQTPSHQVTQMGQEVILRCVPISNHLYFYWYRQILGQKVEFLVSFYNNEISEKSEIFDDQFSVERPDGSNFTLKIRSTKLEDSAMYFCASSDKGVEETQYFGPGTRLLVL.

The J gene is TRBJ1-2, the V gene TRBV3-1 (or the pseudogene TRBV3-2), with TRBD1 matching 8 bases. The CDR3 consists of 14 residues. Per the germline V gene, CDR1 is LGHDT and CDR2 is YNNKEL (reference sequence). V was clipped by 3 bases and J by 3 bases; unmatched bases: 3. Here the CDR3 DNA reads TGTGCCAGCAGCCAGAGGACAGGGTACTATGGCTACACCTTC. Protein product: CASSQRTGYYGYTF.